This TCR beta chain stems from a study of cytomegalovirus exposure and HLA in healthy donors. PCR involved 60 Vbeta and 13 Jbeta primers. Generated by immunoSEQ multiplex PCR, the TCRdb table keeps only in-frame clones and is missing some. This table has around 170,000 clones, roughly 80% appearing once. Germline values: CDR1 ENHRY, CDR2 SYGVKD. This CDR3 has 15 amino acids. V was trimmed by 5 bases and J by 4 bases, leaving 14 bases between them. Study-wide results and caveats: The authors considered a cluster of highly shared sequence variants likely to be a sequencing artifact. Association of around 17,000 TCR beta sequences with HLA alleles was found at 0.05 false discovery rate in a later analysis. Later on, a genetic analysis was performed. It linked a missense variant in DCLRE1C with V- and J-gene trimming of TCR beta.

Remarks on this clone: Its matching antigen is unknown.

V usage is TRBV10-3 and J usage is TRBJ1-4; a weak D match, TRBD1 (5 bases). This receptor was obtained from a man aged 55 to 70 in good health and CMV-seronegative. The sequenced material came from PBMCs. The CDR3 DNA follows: TGTGCCATCAGTCCCCAGGGTAGGGTTAATGAAAAACTGTTTTTT. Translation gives CAISPQGRVNEKLFF.